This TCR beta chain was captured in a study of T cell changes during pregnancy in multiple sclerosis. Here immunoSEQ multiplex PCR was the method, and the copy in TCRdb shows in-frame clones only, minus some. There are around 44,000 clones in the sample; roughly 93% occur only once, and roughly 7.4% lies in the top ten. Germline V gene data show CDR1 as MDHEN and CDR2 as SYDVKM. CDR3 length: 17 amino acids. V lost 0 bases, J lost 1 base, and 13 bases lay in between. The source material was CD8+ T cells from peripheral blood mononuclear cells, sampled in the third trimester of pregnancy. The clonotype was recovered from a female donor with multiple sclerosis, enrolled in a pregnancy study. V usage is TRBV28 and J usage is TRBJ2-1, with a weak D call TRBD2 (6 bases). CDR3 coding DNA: TGTGCCAGCAGTTTATGGGTGGGAGGAGAATCCTACAATGAGCAGTTCTTC. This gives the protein CASSLWVGGESYNEQFF.